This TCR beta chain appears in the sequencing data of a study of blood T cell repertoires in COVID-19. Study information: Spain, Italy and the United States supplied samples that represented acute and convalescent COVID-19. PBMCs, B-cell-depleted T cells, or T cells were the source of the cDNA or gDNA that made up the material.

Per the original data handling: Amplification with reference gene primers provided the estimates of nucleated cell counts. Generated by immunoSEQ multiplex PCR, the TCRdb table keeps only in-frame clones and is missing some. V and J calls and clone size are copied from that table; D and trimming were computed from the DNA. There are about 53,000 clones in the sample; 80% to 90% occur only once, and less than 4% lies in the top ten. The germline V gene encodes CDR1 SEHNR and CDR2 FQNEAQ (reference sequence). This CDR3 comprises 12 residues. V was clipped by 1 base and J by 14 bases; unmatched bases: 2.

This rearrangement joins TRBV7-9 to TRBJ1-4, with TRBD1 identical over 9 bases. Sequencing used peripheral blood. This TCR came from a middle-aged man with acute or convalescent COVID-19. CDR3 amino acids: CASSLGDRVLFF. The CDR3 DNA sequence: TGTGCCAGCAGCTTAGGGGACAGGGTGCTGTTTTTT.